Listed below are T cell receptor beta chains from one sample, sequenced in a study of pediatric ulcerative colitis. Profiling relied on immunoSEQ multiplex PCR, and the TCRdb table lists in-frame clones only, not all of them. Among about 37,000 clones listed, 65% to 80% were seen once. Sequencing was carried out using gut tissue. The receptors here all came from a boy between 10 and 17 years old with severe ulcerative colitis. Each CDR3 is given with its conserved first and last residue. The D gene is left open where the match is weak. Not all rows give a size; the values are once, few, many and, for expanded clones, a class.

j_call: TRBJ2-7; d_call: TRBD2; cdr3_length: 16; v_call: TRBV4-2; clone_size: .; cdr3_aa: CASRPETSGGSYEQYF; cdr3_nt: TGTGCCAGCAGACCTGAGACTAGCGGGGGTTCCTACGAGCAGTACTTC
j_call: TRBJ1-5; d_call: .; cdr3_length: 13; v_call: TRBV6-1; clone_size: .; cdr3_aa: CASRAGLLIPQHF; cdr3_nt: TGTGCCAGCAGAGCAGGGCTCCTTATTCCCCAGCATTTT
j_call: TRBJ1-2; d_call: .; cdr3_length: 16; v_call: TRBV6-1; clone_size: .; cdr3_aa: CASSEDSAFMNYGYTF; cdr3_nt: TGTGCCAGCAGTGAAGACTCGGCCTTTATGAACTATGGCTACACCTTC
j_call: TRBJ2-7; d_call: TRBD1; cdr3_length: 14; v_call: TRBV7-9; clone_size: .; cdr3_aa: CASSPRTGGYEQYF; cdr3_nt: TGTGCCAGCAGCCCCCGGACAGGGGGCTACGAGCAGTACTTC
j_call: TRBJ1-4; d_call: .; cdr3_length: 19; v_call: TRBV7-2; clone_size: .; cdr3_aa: CASSLAIFGSTGLNEKLFF; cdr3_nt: TGTGCCAGCAGCTTAGCTATTTTCGGGTCGACAGGACTTAATGAAAAACTGTTTTTT
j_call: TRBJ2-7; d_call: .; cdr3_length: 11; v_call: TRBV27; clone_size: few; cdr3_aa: CASSTGYEQYF; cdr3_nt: TGTGCCAGCAGTACAGGTTACGAGCAGTACTTC
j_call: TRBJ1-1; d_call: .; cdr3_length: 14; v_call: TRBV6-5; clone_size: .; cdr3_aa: CASRDRTSNTEAFF; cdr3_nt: TGTGCCAGCAGGGACCGGACATCGAACACTGAAGCTTTCTTT
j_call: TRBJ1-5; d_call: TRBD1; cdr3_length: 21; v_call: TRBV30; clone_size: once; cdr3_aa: CAWSPGITSGQGAWGNQPQHF; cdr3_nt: TGTGCCTGGAGTCCCGGAATAACCTCGGGACAGGGGGCGTGGGGCAATCAGCCCCAGCATTTT
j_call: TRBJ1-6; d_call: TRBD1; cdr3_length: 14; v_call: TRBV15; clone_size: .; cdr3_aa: CATRDRGYNSPLHF; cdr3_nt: TGTGCCACCAGGGACAGGGGCTATAATTCACCCCTCCACTTT
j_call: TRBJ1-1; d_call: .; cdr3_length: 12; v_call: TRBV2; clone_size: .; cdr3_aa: CASRGQNTEAFF; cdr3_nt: TGTGCCAGCAGGGGACAGAACACTGAAGCTTTCTTT
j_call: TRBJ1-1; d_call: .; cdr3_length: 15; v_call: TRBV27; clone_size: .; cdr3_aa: CASSLSGGSNTEAFF; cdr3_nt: TGTGCCAGCAGTTTATCCGGGGGCTCGAACACTGAAGCTTTCTTT
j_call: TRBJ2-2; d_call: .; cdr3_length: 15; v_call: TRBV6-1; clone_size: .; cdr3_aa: CASTPGGASTGELFF; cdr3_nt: TGTGCCAGCACTCCGGGGGGCGCTTCCACCGGGGAGCTGTTTTTT
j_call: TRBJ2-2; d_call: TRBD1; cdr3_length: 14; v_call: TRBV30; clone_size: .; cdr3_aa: CAWKDRGNTGELFF; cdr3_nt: TGTGCCTGGAAGGACAGGGGAAACACCGGGGAGCTGTTTTTT
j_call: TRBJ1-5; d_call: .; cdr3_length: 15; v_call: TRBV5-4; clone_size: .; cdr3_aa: CASSLDPGRDQPQHF; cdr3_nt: TGTGCCAGCAGCTTGGATCCAGGGCGGGACCAGCCCCAGCATTTT
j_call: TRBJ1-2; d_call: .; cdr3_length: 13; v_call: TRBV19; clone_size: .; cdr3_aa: CASTPDRSYGYTF; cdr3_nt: TGTGCCAGTACCCCTGACAGATCCTATGGCTACACCTTC
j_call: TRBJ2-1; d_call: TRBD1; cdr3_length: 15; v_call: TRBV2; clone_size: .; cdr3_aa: CASSAGQSSYNEQFF; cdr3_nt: TGTGCCAGCAGTGCGGGACAGAGCTCCTACAATGAGCAGTTCTTC
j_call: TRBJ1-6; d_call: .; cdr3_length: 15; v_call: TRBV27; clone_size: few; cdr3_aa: CASRGGGAFESPLHF; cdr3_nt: TGTGCCAGCAGAGGAGGTGGGGCTTTTGAATCACCCCTCCACTTT
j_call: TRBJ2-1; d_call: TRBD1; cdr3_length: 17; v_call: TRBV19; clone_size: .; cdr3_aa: CASSTLPGQGARNEQFF; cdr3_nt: TGTGCCAGTAGTACCCTCCCCGGACAGGGGGCGAGGAATGAGCAGTTCTTC
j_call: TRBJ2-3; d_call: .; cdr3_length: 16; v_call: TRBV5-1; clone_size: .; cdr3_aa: CASSSQVGATTDTQYF; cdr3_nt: TGCGCCAGCAGCTCTCAAGTGGGGGCGACCACAGATACGCAGTATTTT
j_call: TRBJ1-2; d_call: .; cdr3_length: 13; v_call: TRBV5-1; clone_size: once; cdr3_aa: CASSPDSIYGYTF; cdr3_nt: TGCGCCAGCAGCCCCGACAGCATCTATGGCTACACCTTC
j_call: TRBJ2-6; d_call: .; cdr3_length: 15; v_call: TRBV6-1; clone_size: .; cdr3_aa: CASRESGSGANVLTF; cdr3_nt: TGTGCCAGCAGGGAGAGTGGCTCTGGGGCCAACGTCCTGACTTTC